A selection of T cell receptor beta chains follows, all from one sample in a study of T cells in Graves' hyperthyroidism and ophthalmopathy. One entry per CDR3 protein results from TCRdb running MiXCR on the multiplex PCR reads. The data show a few hundred thousand distinct CDR3 sequences, roughly 13% seen once. Sequenced material: blood. These receptors were taken from a woman aged 18-35 years with Graves' hyperthyroidism. Both conserved end residues are part of each CDR3. The order of the fields is D gene, J gene, clone size, V gene, CDR3 protein, CDR3 DNA. A D gene is named only where the DNA matches it firmly. Size values are once, few and many counts, or a class for expanded clones, and some rows have none.

d_call: TRBD2
j_call: TRBJ2-5
clone_size: -
v_call: TRBV7-2
cdr3_aa: CASSSGGYQETQYF
cdr3_nt: TGTGCCAGCAGCTCGGGAGGGTACCAAGAGACCCAGTACTTC

d_call: TRBD1
j_call: TRBJ1-1
clone_size: -
v_call: TRBV30
cdr3_aa: CAWDRVVGTEAFF
cdr3_nt: TGTGCCTGGGACAGGGTGGTGGGCACTGAAGCTTTCTTT

d_call: -
j_call: TRBJ2-2
clone_size: many
v_call: TRBV3-1
cdr3_aa: CASSQYPTMNTGELFF
cdr3_nt: TGTGCCAGCAGCCAATACCCCACGATGAACACCGGGGAGCTGTTTTTT

d_call: -
j_call: TRBJ1-4
clone_size: many
v_call: TRBV20-1
cdr3_aa: CSAEGGLLDEKLFF
cdr3_nt: TGCAGTGCCGAAGGGGGACTTCTGGATGAAAAACTGTTTTTT

d_call: TRBD1
j_call: TRBJ2-1
clone_size: many
v_call: TRBV10-3
cdr3_aa: CAISADRAGHNEQFF
cdr3_nt: TGTGCCATCAGTGCGGACAGGGCGGGGCACAATGAGCAGTTCTTC

d_call: -
j_call: TRBJ2-2
clone_size: many
v_call: TRBV20-1
cdr3_aa: CSASRLGLAPRSGELFF
cdr3_nt: TGCAGTGCTTCTCGATTGGGTCTAGCCCCACGGTCCGGGGAGCTGTTTTTT

d_call: -
j_call: TRBJ2-3
clone_size: many
v_call: TRBV18
cdr3_aa: CASSDRTSTDTQYF
cdr3_nt: TGTGCCAGCTCCGACAGGACTTCCACAGATACGCAGTATTTT

d_call: -
j_call: TRBJ2-2
clone_size: many
v_call: TRBV2
cdr3_aa: CASSLTRPGELFF
cdr3_nt: TGTGCCAGCAGCCTAACTAGGCCCGGGGAGCTGTTTTTT

d_call: TRBD1
j_call: TRBJ1-6
clone_size: many
v_call: TRBV6-1
cdr3_aa: CASSDDRERSPLHF
cdr3_nt: TGTGCCAGCAGTGACGACAGGGAGCGTTCACCCCTCCACTTT

d_call: -
j_call: TRBJ2-1
clone_size: many
v_call: TRBV28
cdr3_aa: CASSSSGVSYNEQFF
cdr3_nt: TGTGCCAGCAGTTCTTCAGGGGTTTCGTACAATGAGCAGTTCTTC

d_call: TRBD2
j_call: TRBJ2-2
clone_size: few
v_call: TRBV12-3/TRBV12-4
cdr3_aa: CASTYLPGLAGGNTGELFF
cdr3_nt: TGTGCCAGCACCTACCTGCCGGGACTAGCGGGAGGTAACACCGGGGAGCTGTTTTTT

d_call: -
j_call: TRBJ1-2
clone_size: -
v_call: TRBV12-3/TRBV12-4
cdr3_aa: CASSMRENYGYTF
cdr3_nt: TGTGCCAGCAGTATGAGGGAGAACTATGGCTACACCTTC

d_call: -
j_call: TRBJ2-1
clone_size: -
v_call: TRBV27
cdr3_aa: CASSLLAQRWVEQFF
cdr3_nt: TGTGCCAGCAGTTTACTCGCCCAGCGTTGGGTTGAGCAGTTCTTC

d_call: -
j_call: TRBJ2-1
clone_size: many
v_call: TRBV20-1
cdr3_aa: CSARTWRSLNEQFF
cdr3_nt: TGCAGTGCCAGGACATGGAGGAGCCTCAATGAGCAGTTCTTC

d_call: TRBD1
j_call: TRBJ2-3
clone_size: -
v_call: TRBV5-6
cdr3_aa: CASSLVRGLTDTQYF
cdr3_nt: TGTGCCAGCAGCTTGGTCAGGGGGCTAACAGATACGCAGTATTTT

d_call: -
j_call: TRBJ2-6
clone_size: -
v_call: TRBV6-4
cdr3_aa: CASSDRFGANVLTF
cdr3_nt: TGTGCCAGCAGTGACAGGTTTGGGGCCAACGTCCTGACTTTC

d_call: -
j_call: TRBJ1-2
clone_size: many
v_call: TRBV5-6
cdr3_aa: CASSLGRIYGYTF
cdr3_nt: TGTGCCAGCAGTTTAGGCAGGATCTACGGCTACACCTTC

d_call: -
j_call: TRBJ2-5
clone_size: few
v_call: TRBV4-1
cdr3_aa: CASSHGQYQETQYF
cdr3_nt: TGCGCCAGCAGCCACGGACAGTACCAAGAGACCCAGTACTTC

d_call: TRBD2
j_call: TRBJ2-1
clone_size: few
v_call: TRBV7-2
cdr3_aa: CASSLVASGSTEQFF
cdr3_nt: TGTGCCAGCAGCTTAGTCGCTAGCGGGAGCACTGAGCAGTTCTTC

d_call: TRBD2
j_call: TRBJ2-7
clone_size: few
v_call: TRBV3-1
cdr3_aa: CASSQVQRERNEQYF
cdr3_nt: TGTGCCAGCAGCCAAGTACAGCGGGAGCGAAACGAGCAGTACTTC

d_call: -
j_call: TRBJ2-7
clone_size: many
v_call: TRBV5-1
cdr3_aa: CASREGASYEQYF
cdr3_nt: TGCGCCAGCAGGGAGGGGGCATCCTACGAGCAGTACTTC

d_call: -
j_call: TRBJ1-2
clone_size: many
v_call: TRBV5-1
cdr3_aa: CASSWDTSPNYGYTF
cdr3_nt: TGCGCCAGCAGCTGGGACACCAGCCCTAACTATGGCTACACCTTC

d_call: TRBD1
j_call: TRBJ2-3
clone_size: -
v_call: TRBV5-1
cdr3_aa: CASTTTGVGDTQYF
cdr3_nt: TGCGCCAGCACCACGACAGGGGTGGGAGATACGCAGTATTTT

d_call: -
j_call: TRBJ2-1
clone_size: few
v_call: TRBV4-1
cdr3_aa: CASSPGELSYNEQFF
cdr3_nt: TGCGCCAGCAGCCCCGGGGAGCTGTCCTACAATGAGCAGTTCTTC

d_call: TRBD1
j_call: TRBJ2-7
clone_size: many
v_call: TRBV12-3/TRBV12-4
cdr3_aa: CASGGQGPNEQYF
cdr3_nt: TGTGCCAGCGGGGGACAGGGGCCCAACGAGCAGTACTTC

d_call: -
j_call: TRBJ2-7
clone_size: many
v_call: TRBV30
cdr3_aa: CAWSSREHSYEQYF
cdr3_nt: TGTGCCTGGAGTTCTCGGGAGCATTCCTACGAGCAGTACTTC

d_call: -
j_call: TRBJ2-7
clone_size: -
v_call: TRBV18
cdr3_aa: CASSFQGNSYEQYF
cdr3_nt: TGTGCCAGCTCATTCCAGGGGAACTCCTACGAGCAGTACTTC

d_call: -
j_call: TRBJ2-1
clone_size: -
v_call: TRBV27
cdr3_aa: CASTIGEQFF
cdr3_nt: TGTGCCAGCACTATCGGTGAGCAGTTCTTC

d_call: TRBD1
j_call: TRBJ2-1
clone_size: few
v_call: TRBV10-3
cdr3_aa: CAISESGQGTEQFF
cdr3_nt: TGTGCCATCAGTGAGTCTGGACAGGGGACTGAGCAGTTCTTC

d_call: -
j_call: TRBJ1-6
clone_size: -
v_call: TRBV7-2
cdr3_aa: CASSPYMDSSYNSPLHF
cdr3_nt: TGTGCCAGCAGCCCATATATGGACAGCTCCTATAATTCACCCCTCCACTTT

d_call: TRBD2
j_call: TRBJ2-5
clone_size: many
v_call: TRBV3-1
cdr3_aa: CASSLVASGQETQYF
cdr3_nt: TGTGCCAGCAGCCTCGTGGCTAGCGGACAAGAGACCCAGTACTTC

d_call: -
j_call: TRBJ2-1
clone_size: -
v_call: TRBV11-2
cdr3_aa: CASSLVGDEQFF
cdr3_nt: TGTGCCAGCAGCTTAGTCGGGGATGAGCAGTTCTTC

d_call: TRBD1
j_call: TRBJ1-1
clone_size: -
v_call: TRBV10-3
cdr3_aa: CAINGQGIDTEAFF
cdr3_nt: TGTGCCATCAATGGACAGGGTATTGACACTGAAGCTTTCTTT

d_call: -
j_call: TRBJ1-1
clone_size: many
v_call: TRBV20-1
cdr3_aa: CSARDKQGRTEAFF
cdr3_nt: TGCAGTGCTAGAGATAAGCAGGGAAGGACTGAAGCTTTCTTT

d_call: -
j_call: TRBJ1-1
clone_size: few
v_call: TRBV19
cdr3_aa: CASSKKVMNTEAFF
cdr3_nt: TGTGCCAGTAGTAAAAAAGTGATGAACACTGAAGCTTTCTTT

d_call: TRBD1
j_call: TRBJ1-5
clone_size: few
v_call: TRBV9
cdr3_aa: CASSVSGQGNQPQHF
cdr3_nt: TGTGCCAGCAGCGTCTCGGGACAGGGCAATCAGCCCCAGCATTTT

d_call: -
j_call: TRBJ2-7
clone_size: many
v_call: TRBV7-2
cdr3_aa: CASSLNGQGSYEQYF
cdr3_nt: TGTGCCAGCAGCTTAAACGGACAAGGTTCCTACGAGCAGTACTTC

d_call: -
j_call: TRBJ1-1
clone_size: many
v_call: TRBV27
cdr3_aa: CASSLVENTEAFF
cdr3_nt: TGTGCCAGCAGTTTAGTGGAGAACACTGAAGCTTTCTTT

d_call: TRBD2
j_call: TRBJ2-3
clone_size: -
v_call: TRBV6-4
cdr3_aa: CASSGTSGKGPDTQYF
cdr3_nt: TGTGCCAGCAGCGGGACTAGCGGGAAAGGGCCAGATACGCAGTATTTT

d_call: -
j_call: TRBJ1-1
clone_size: few
v_call: TRBV7-9
cdr3_aa: CASSRSHTDRFPLMNTEAFF
cdr3_nt: TGTGCCAGCAGCAGAAGCCACACCGACAGGTTTCCATTAATGAACACTGAAGCTTTCTTT

d_call: -
j_call: TRBJ2-1
clone_size: many
v_call: TRBV27
cdr3_aa: CASSPTRVSYNEQFF
cdr3_nt: TGTGCCAGCAGTCCCACTAGGGTCTCCTACAATGAGCAGTTCTTC

d_call: -
j_call: TRBJ2-7
clone_size: few
v_call: TRBV20-1
cdr3_aa: CSASGGGRNEQYF
cdr3_nt: TGCAGTGCTAGTGGAGGGGGCCGTAACGAGCAGTACTTC

d_call: -
j_call: TRBJ2-7
clone_size: few
v_call: TRBV14
cdr3_aa: CASSQAYRAKSEQYF
cdr3_nt: TGTGCCAGCAGCCAAGCCTACAGGGCTAAATCCGAGCAGTACTTC

d_call: TRBD1
j_call: TRBJ1-2
clone_size: many
v_call: TRBV7-3
cdr3_aa: CASSSRTGDGYTF
cdr3_nt: TGTGCCAGCAGCTCGCGGACAGGGGATGGCTACACCTTC

d_call: TRBD1
j_call: TRBJ2-7
clone_size: many
v_call: TRBV5-1
cdr3_aa: CASGIEGGGPYEQYF
cdr3_nt: TGCGCCAGCGGAATTGAAGGGGGCGGACCCTACGAGCAGTACTTC

d_call: -
j_call: TRBJ2-3
clone_size: many
v_call: TRBV7-2
cdr3_aa: CASSLDPAGAKTDTQYF
cdr3_nt: TGTGCCAGCAGCTTAGACCCAGCCGGGGCCAAAACAGATACGCAGTATTTT

d_call: TRBD2
j_call: TRBJ2-3
clone_size: many
v_call: TRBV20-1
cdr3_aa: CSANLAGVKDTQYF
cdr3_nt: TGCAGTGCTAATCTAGCGGGAGTAAAAGATACGCAGTATTTT

d_call: -
j_call: TRBJ1-5
clone_size: -
v_call: TRBV4-3
cdr3_aa: CASSPALNQPQHF
cdr3_nt: TGCGCCAGCAGCCCAGCCCTCAATCAGCCCCAGCATTTT

d_call: TRBD1
j_call: TRBJ2-6
clone_size: few
v_call: TRBV6-1
cdr3_aa: CASGDSNSGANVLTF
cdr3_nt: TGTGCCAGCGGGGACAGCAACTCTGGGGCCAACGTCCTGACTTTC

d_call: -
j_call: TRBJ1-5
clone_size: -
v_call: TRBV20-1
cdr3_aa: CSAGKGSNQPQHF
cdr3_nt: TGCAGTGCTGGCAAGGGGAGCAATCAGCCCCAGCATTTT